This entry lists 23 T cell receptor beta chains sequenced from one sample in a study of blood T cell repertoires in COVID-19. TCRdb's copy holds only in-frame clones and misses some; the assay was immunoSEQ multiplex PCR. The table records about 230,000 clones, 85% of them present only once. The sample taken for sequencing was peripheral blood. These receptors all come from a middle-aged man with COVID-19, enrolled during active disease.

The chain is built from TRBV27 and TRBJ2-3; the match to TRBD2 covers 8 bases. V lost 7 bases, J lost 0 bases, and 6 bases stayed unmatched. The CDR3 sequence is 15 residues long. The V gene's germline CDR1 is MNHEY and CDR2 SMNVEV (reference sequence). The CDR3 is CASNRAGGSTDTQYF. The CDR3, as DNA: TGTGCCAGCAACCGCGCGGGGGGAAGCACAGATACGCAGTATTTT.

The genes are TRBV9 and TRBJ2-7, with TRBD2 identical over 10 bases. This CDR3 is 15 amino acids long. V shed 1 base and J 2 bases; nucleotides not matched to a gene: 3. Looked up from germline, CDR1 is SGDLS and CDR2 is YYNGEE. In nucleotides, the CDR3 is TGTGCCAGCAGCGTAAGCGGGGGGGCAACCTACGAGCAGTACTTC. It encodes CASSVSGGATYEQYF.

This clone was seen a few times. The genes are TRBV30 and TRBJ1-1, with D perhaps matching TRBD1 (5 bases). Germline assignment: CDR1 GTSNPN and CDR2 SVGIG (reference sequence). This CDR3 is built from 13 residues. The V end was cut by 0 bases, the J end by 3 bases, with 8 bases between. In nucleotides, the CDR3 is TGTGCCTGGAGTGTACAAGGGGACACTGAAGCTTTCTTT. Protein sequence: CAWSVQGDTEAFF. The entire variable domain, with the rest obtained from reference TRBV30 and TRBJ1-1, is as follows: SQTIHQWPATLVQPVGSPLSLECTVEGTSNPNLYWYRQAAGRGLQLLFYSVGIGQISSEVPQNLSASRPQDRQFILSSKKLLLSDSGFYLCAWSVQGDTEAFFGQGTRLTVV.

V is TRBV7-9 and J is TRBJ2-6; D is uncertain. In germline, CDR1 is SEHNR, CDR2 FQNEAQ (reference sequence). The CDR3 totals 15 residues. V was shortened by 6 bases and J by 4 bases, with 13 bases between the two germline ends. The CDR3 DNA sequence: TGTGCCAGCAGTTTATCACTGTGGGGGGCCAACGTCCTGACTTTC. As protein: CASSLSLWGANVLTF.

This chain links TRBV20-1 with TRBJ2-7; 7 nucleotides line up with TRBD1. The germline V gene has CDR1 DFQATT and CDR2 SNEGSKA (reference sequence). CDR3 length: 11 amino acids. J gave up 5 bases and V 6 bases, and 4 bases lay outside the gene matches. The CDR3 DNA reads TGCAGTGCCAGACAGGGCGACGAGCAGTACTTC. It yields the protein CSARQGDEQYF.

The DNA of the CDR3 is TGCGCCAGCAGTCTGGGGGCCGGGAATGAGCAGTTCTTC. It yields the protein CASSLGAGNEQFF. This sequence joins TRBV4-1 and TRBJ2-1; D possibly corresponds to TRBD1 (6 bases). The CDR3 spans 13 residues. V gave up 6 bases and J gave up 7 bases, with 13 bases separating them. Germline assignment: CDR1 MGHRA and CDR2 YSYEKL.

V is TRBV3-1 (or the pseudogene TRBV3-2) and J is TRBJ2-2; TRBD2 is a possible D gene (7 bases). This CDR3 has 16 amino acids. The germline V gene encodes CDR1 LGHDT and CDR2 YNNKEL (reference sequence). The V end was cut by 5 bases, the J end by 4 bases, with 17 bases between. CDR3 sequence: CASSGGGLAVTGELFF. The CDR3 DNA follows: TGTGCCAGCAGCGGAGGGGGGCTAGCGGTCACCGGGGAGCTGTTTTTT.

This chain links TRBV27 with TRBJ1-2; D might be TRBD1 (5 bases). Trimming removed 5 bases at V and 5 bases at J, with 21 bases between. The CDR3 has 16 amino acids. Germline V gives CDR1 MNHEY, CDR2 SMNVEV (reference sequence). CDR3 residues: CASSPSPGNGVYGYTF. In DNA form, the CDR3 reads TGTGCCAGCAGTCCAAGTCCAGGGAATGGAGTTTATGGCTACACCTTC.

This sequence joins TRBV5-1 and TRBJ2-7; 8 nucleotides line up with TRBD1. This CDR3 is built from 19 residues. Germline assignment: CDR1 SGHRS and CDR2 YFSETQ. V was clipped by 5 bases and J by 0 bases; unmatched bases: 19. The CDR3 sequence: CASSHSIGQGTSSSYEQYF. CDR3 sequence (DNA): TGCGCCAGCAGTCATAGTATTGGACAGGGAACTTCAAGCTCCTACGAGCAGTACTTC.

The chain uses TRBV5-4 and TRBJ1-2, with a weak D call TRBD1 (6 bases). The CDR3 totals 13 residues. The V end lost 4 bases, the J end lost 2 bases, and 9 bases lay between the germline ends. Germline CDR1 and CDR2: SGHNT and YYREEE (reference sequence). The CDR3 DNA follows: TGTGCCAGCAGCCCAGGGACAAACTATGGCTACACCTTC. Amino acids: CASSPGTNYGYTF.

The chain links TRBV2 to TRBJ2-7; 10 nucleotides match TRBD1. Germline V gene data show CDR1 as SNHLY and CDR2 as FYNNEI. With V trimmed by 10 bases and J by 5 bases, 8 bases remained unmatched. This CDR3 spans 13 amino acids. CDR3 loop: CAKGTGASDEQYF. The DNA for the CDR3 is TGTGCCAAAGGGACAGGGGCTAGCGACGAGCAGTACTTC.

The chain uses TRBV28 and TRBJ1-3, with a weak D call TRBD1 (5 bases). V was shortened by 5 bases and J by 0 bases, with 14 bases between the two germline ends. CDR1 and CDR2 (germline): MDHEN, SYDVKM. This CDR3 contains 16 residues. The CDR3 is CASSLATGASGNTIYF. The CDR3 bases are TGTGCCAGCAGTCTCGCAACAGGAGCCTCTGGAAACACCATATATTTT.

The CDR3 region is CASSFREAYEQYF. Here the CDR3 DNA reads TGTGCCAGCAGTTTTCGAGAGGCCTACGAGCAGTACTTC. The chain is built from TRBV28 and TRBJ2-7; no clear D. In germline, CDR1 is MDHEN, CDR2 SYDVKM. V lost 3 bases and J lost 2, with 8 bases in between. CDR3 length: 13 residues.

This clone occurred once. V gene TRBV4-2 combines with J gene TRBJ1-6; possibly TRBD1 for D (5 bases). Trimming cost V 1 base and J 7 bases, with 14 bases left between them. The length of the CDR3 is 16 residues. The V gene's germline CDR1 is LGHNA and CDR2 YNFKEQ. The CDR3 DNA reads TGTGCCAGCAGCCAAGGGCAGGCAGGGTTGAATTCACCCCTCCACTTT. Translation: CASSQGQAGLNSPLHF.

This chain joins TRBV5-4 and TRBJ2-5; D is possibly TRBD1 (5 bases). The CDR3 contains 14 residues. Germline loops: CDR1 SGHNT, CDR2 YYREEE (reference sequence). Trimming shortened V by 4 bases and J by 0 bases, and 10 bases separated the two germline ends. The CDR3 nucleotides read TGTGCCAGCAGCACATCAGGGTACCAAGAGACCCAGTACTTC. It yields the protein CASSTSGYQETQYF.

This clone was seen more than once but under ten times. This rearrangement joins TRBV6-2 or TRBV6-3 to TRBJ1-6; 7 bases line up with TRBD1. V lost 4 bases to trimming and J lost 0 bases; unmatched junction nucleotides: 18. CDR1 is MNHEY, CDR2 SVGEGT, per germline. The CDR3 sequence is 21 residues long. The CDR3 loop reads CASSLMRGPATLRSYNSPLHF. In DNA form, the CDR3 reads TGTGCCAGCAGTTTAATGAGGGGGCCGGCGACTCTTCGCTCCTATAATTCACCCCTCCACTTT.

The CDR3 DNA reads TGCGCCAGCAGCCAAGAACGGGGGGCCCGTGGCTACACCTTC. It is translated as CASSQERGARGYTF. J is TRBJ1-2 and V is TRBV4-3; tentatively, D is TRBD1 (6 bases). The V and J ends lost 0 bases and 7 bases respectively, with 12 bases between them. The germline CDR1 and CDR2 sequences are LGHNA and YSLEER. This CDR3 spans 14 amino acids.

This chain links TRBV4-2 with TRBJ2-1; D is possibly TRBD2 (6 bases). Between the trimmed V and J ends, which lost 2 bases and 10 bases, there was a span of 18 bases. The CDR3 loop spans 15 amino acids. Germline V lookup: CDR1 LGHNA, CDR2 YNFKEQ. The CDR3 bases are TGTGCCAGCAGCCAACGAAGGGGCGGGGTTGAGGAGCAGTTCTTC. Protein sequence: CASSQRRGGVEEQFF.

This sequence joins TRBV3-1 (or the pseudogene TRBV3-2) and TRBJ1-2; perhaps TRBD1 as D (6 bases). Germline-derived CDR1 and CDR2 are LGHDT and YNNKEL (reference sequence). V dropped 3 bases and J dropped 8 bases, with 19 bases sitting between them. CDR3 size: 15 residues. The DNA of the CDR3 is TGTGCCAGCAGCCAGGGTGGGACATCTGTGATAGGCTACACCTTC. This gives the protein CASSQGGTSVIGYTF.

The chain is built from TRBV12-2 and TRBJ2-3; TRBD2, the table's D call, was not compared with the DNA. TRBV12-2 is shown as a pseudogene. The CDR3 has 17 residues. The CDR3 nucleotides are TGTGCAAGTCGCTTTTGTCATGGCGGGGGCCGCACAGATACGCAGTATTTT. Translating it yields CASRFCHGGGRTDTQYF.

The chain couples TRBV19 to TRBJ2-3, with a possible D match to TRBD1 (6 bases). The CDR3 contains 17 residues. V was trimmed by 5 bases and J by 0 bases, leaving 18 bases between them. Germline V gene data show CDR1 as LNHDA and CDR2 as SQIVND (reference sequence). The CDR3 DNA reads TGTGCCAGTAGTCGGCGCCATGCAGGGGTGAGCACAGATACGCAGTATTTT. Its protein product is CASSRRHAGVSTDTQYF.

The table lists this clone with a few counts. V and J are TRBV20-1 and TRBJ1-2; possible D gene TRBD1, 6 bases. V was cut by 5 bases and J by 8 bases, with 12 bases left in between. The CDR3 extends over 11 amino acids. The germline CDR1 and CDR2 sequences are DFQATT and SNEGSKA (reference sequence). DNA of the CDR3: TGCAGTGCTTTGGGGGCGATCGGCTACACCTTC. Residues: CSALGAIGYTF.

This clone showed up just a few times. The chain is built from TRBV3-1 (or the pseudogene TRBV3-2) and TRBJ1-2; the match to TRBD1 covers 11 bases. Germline V gives CDR1 LGHDT, CDR2 YNNKEL (reference sequence). V trimming: 3 bases; J trimming: 7 bases; junction bases outside the gene matches: 4. CDR3 size: 14 residues. This CDR3 reads CASSQDRGRGGYTF. In DNA form, the CDR3 reads TGTGCCAGCAGCCAGGACAGGGGGCGGGGTGGCTACACCTTC.